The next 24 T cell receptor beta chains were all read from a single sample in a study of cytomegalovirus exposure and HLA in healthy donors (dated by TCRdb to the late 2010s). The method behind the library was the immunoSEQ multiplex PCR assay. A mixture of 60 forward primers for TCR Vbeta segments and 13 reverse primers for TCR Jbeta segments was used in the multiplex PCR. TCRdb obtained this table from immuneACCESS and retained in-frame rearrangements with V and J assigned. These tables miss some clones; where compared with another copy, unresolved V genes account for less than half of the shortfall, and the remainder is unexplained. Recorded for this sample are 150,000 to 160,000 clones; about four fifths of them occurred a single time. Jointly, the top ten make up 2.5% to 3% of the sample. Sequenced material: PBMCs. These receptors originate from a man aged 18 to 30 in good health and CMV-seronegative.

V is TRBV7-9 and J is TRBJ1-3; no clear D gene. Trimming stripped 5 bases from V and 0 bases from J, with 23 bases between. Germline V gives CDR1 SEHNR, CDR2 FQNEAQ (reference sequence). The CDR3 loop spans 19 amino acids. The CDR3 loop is CASSPPRGVASRSGNTIYF. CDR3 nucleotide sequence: TGTGCCAGCAGCCCACCCCGAGGCGTCGCCTCCCGCTCTGGAAACACCATATATTTT.

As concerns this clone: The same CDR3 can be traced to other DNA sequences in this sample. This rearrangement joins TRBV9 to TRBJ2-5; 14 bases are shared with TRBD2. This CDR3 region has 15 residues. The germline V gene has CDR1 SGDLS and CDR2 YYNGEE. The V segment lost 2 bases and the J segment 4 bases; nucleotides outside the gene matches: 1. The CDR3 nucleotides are TGTGCCAGCAGCGTTGGACTAGCGGGGGGAGAGACCCAGTACTTC. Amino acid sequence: CASSVGLAGGETQYF.

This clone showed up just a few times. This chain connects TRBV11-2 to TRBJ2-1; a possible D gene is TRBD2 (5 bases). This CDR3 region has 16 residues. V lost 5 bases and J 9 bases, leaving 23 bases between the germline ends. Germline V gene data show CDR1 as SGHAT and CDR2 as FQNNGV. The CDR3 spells CASSRPPEGDVSEQFF. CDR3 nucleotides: TGTGCCAGCAGCCGACCCCCTGAGGGAGATGTCAGTGAGCAGTTCTTC.

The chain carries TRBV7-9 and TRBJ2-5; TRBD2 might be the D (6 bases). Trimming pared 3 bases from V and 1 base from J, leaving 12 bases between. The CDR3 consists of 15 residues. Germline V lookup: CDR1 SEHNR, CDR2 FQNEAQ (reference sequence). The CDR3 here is CASSFPRGTQETQYF. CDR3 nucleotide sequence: TGTGCCAGCAGCTTTCCGCGGGGCACCCAAGAGACCCAGTACTTC.

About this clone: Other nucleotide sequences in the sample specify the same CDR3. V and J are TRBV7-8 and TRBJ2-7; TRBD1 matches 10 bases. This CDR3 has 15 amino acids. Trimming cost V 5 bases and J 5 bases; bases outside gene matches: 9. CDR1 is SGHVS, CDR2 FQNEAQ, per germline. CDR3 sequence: CASSLKRDRGDEQYF. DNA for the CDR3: TGTGCCAGCAGCCTAAAGAGGGACAGGGGAGACGAGCAGTACTTC.

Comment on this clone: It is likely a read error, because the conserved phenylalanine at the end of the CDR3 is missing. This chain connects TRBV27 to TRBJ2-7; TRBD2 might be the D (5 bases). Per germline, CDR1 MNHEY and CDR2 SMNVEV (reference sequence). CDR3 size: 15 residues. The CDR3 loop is CASAHATGITYGQYL. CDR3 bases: TGTGCCAGCGCTCATGCGACCGGGATCACCTACGGGCAGTACCTC.

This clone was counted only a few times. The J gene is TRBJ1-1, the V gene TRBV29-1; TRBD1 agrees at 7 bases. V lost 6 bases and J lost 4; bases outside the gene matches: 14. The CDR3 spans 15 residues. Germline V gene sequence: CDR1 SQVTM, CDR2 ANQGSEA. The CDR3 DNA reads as TGCAGCGTCCTCAACAGGGGAACTGGGGTCACTGAAGCTTTCTTT. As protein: CSVLNRGTGVTEAFF.

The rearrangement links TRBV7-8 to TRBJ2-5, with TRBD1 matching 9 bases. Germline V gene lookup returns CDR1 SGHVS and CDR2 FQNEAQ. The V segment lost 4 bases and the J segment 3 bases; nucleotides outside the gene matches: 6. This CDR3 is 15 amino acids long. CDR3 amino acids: CASSYNRGREETQYF. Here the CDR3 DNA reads TGTGCCAGCAGCTACAACAGGGGGCGGGAAGAGACCCAGTACTTC.

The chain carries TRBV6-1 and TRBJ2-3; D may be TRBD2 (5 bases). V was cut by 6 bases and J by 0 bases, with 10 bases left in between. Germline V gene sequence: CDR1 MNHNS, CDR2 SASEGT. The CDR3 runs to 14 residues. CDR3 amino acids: CASSGDLSTDTQYF. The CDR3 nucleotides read TGTGCCAGCAGCGGGGATTTGAGCACAGATACGCAGTATTTT.

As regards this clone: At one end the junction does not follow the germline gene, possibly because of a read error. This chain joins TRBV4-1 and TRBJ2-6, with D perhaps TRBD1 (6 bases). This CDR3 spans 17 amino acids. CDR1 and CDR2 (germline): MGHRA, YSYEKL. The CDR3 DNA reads TGCGCCAGCAGCCAACTGCAGGGGTGGGCTGGGGCCAACGGCCTGACTTTC. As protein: CASSQLQGWAGANGLTF.

The CDR3 DNA follows: TGTGCCAGCAGCAGAGAGGCGGGGCCTTACAATGAGCAGTTCTTC. The encoded protein is CASSREAGPYNEQFF. The chain uses TRBV7-3 and TRBJ2-1; weak D call: TRBD2 (6 bases). The CDR3 loop spans 15 amino acids. From germline, CDR1 is SGHTA and CDR2 FQGTGA. Trimming left V 5 bases short and J 4 bases short, with 15 bases between.

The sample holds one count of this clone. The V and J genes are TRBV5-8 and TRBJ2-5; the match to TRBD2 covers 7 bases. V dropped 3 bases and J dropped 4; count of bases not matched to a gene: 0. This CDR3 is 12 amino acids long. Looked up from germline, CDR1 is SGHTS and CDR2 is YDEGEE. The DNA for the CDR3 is TGTGCCAGCAGCTGGGGGGGAGAGACCCAGTACTTC. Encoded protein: CASSWGGETQYF.

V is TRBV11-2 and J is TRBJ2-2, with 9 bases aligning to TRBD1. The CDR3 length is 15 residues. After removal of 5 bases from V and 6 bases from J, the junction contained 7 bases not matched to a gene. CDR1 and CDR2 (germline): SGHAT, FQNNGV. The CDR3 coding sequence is TGTGCCAGCAGCATACAGGGGGCTTTAGCCGGGGAGCTGTTTTTT. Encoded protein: CASSIQGALAGELFF. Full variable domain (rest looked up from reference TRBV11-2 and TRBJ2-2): EAGVAQSPRYKIIEKRQSVAFWCNPISGHATLYWYQQILGQGPKLLIQFQNNGVVDDSQLPKDRFSAERLKGVDSTLKIQPAKLEDSAVYLCASSIQGALAGELFFGEGSRLTVL.

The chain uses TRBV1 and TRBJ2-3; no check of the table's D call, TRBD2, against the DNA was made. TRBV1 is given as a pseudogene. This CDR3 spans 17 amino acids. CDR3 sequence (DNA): TGCACCAGCAGCCAAGGTCCCCCCAAGCAATACACAGATACGCAGTATTTT. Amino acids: CTSSQGPPKQYTDTQYF.

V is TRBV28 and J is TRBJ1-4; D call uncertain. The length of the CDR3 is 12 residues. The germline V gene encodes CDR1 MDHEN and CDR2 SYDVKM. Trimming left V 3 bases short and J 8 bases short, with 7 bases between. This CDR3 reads CASSLGLEKLFF. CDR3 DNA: TGTGCCAGCAGTTTGGGCCTGGAAAAACTGTTTTTT. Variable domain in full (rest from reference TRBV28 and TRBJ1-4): DVKVTQSSRYLVKRTGEKVFLECVQDMDHENMFWYRQDPGLGLRLIYFSYDVKMKEKGDIPEGYSVSREKKERFSLILESASTNQTSMYLCASSLGLEKLFFGSGTQLSVL.

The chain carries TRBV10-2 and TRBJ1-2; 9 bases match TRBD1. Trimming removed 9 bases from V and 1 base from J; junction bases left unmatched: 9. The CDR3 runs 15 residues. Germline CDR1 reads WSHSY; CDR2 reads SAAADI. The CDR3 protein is CARSRDRADNYGYTF. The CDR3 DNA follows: TGCGCCAGGTCCCGGGACAGGGCCGATAACTATGGCTACACCTTC.

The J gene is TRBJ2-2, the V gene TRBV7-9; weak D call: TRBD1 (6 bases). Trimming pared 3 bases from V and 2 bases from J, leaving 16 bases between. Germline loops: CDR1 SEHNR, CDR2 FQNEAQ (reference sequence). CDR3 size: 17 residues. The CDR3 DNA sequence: TGTGCCAGCAGCTTCCCTAGGCAGGGGCCTAACACCGGGGAGCTGTTTTTT. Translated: CASSFPRQGPNTGELFF.

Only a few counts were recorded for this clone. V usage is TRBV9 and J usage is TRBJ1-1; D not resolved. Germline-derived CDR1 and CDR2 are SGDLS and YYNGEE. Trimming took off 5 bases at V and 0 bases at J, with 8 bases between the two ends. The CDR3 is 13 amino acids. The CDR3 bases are TGTGCCAGCAGTCCGGGGTTGAACACTGAAGCTTTCTTT. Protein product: CASSPGLNTEAFF. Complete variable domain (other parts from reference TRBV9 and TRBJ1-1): DSGVTQTPKHLITATGQRVTLRCSPRSGDLSVYWYQQSLDQGLQFLIQYYNGEERAKGNILERFSAQQFPDLHSELNLSSLELGDSALYFCASSPGLNTEAFFGQGTRLTVV.

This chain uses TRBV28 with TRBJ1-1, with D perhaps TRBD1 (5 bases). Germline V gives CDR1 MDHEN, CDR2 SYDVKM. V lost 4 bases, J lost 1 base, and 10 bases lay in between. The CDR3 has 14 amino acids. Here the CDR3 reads CASSYQGTNTEAFF. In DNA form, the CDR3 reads TGTGCCAGCAGTTATCAGGGTACGAACACTGAAGCTTTCTTT. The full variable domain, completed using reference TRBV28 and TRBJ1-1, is DVKVTQSSRYLVKRTGEKVFLECVQDMDHENMFWYRQDPGLGLRLIYFSYDVKMKEKGDIPEGYSVSREKKERFSLILESASTNQTSMYLCASSYQGTNTEAFFGQGTRLTVV.

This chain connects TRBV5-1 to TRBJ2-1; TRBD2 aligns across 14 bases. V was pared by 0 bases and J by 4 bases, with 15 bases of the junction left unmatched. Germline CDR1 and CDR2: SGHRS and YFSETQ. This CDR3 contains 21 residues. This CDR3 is CASSLVETGLAGEGVYNEQFF. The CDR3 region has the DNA TGCGCCAGCAGCTTGGTGGAGACGGGACTAGCGGGAGAGGGGGTATACAATGAGCAGTTCTTC.

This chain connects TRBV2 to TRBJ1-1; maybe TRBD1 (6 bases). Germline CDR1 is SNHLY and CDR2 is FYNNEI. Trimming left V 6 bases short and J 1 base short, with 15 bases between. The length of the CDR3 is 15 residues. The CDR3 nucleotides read TGTGCCAGCAGCGAAAGGGGGGGCCGGAACACTGAAGCTTTCTTT. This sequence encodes CASSERGGRNTEAFF. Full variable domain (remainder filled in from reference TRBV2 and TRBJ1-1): EPEVTQTPSHQVTQMGQEVILRCVPISNHLYFYWYRQILGQKVEFLVSFYNNEISEKSEIFDDQFSVERPDGSNFTLKIRSTKLEDSAMYFCASSERGGRNTEAFFGQGTRLTVV.

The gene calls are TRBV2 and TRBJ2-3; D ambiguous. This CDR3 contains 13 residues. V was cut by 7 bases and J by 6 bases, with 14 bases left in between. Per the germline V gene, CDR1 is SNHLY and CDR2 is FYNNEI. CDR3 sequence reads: CASTRRSADTQYF. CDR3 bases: TGTGCCAGCACCCGACGGAGCGCGGATACGCAGTATTTT.

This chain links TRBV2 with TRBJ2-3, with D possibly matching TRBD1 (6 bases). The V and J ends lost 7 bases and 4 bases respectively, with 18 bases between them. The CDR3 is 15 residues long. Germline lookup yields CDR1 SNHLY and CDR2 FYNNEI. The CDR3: CASNLQGTSADTQYF. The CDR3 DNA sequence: TGTGCCAGCAACCTACAGGGAACGAGCGCAGATACGCAGTATTTT.

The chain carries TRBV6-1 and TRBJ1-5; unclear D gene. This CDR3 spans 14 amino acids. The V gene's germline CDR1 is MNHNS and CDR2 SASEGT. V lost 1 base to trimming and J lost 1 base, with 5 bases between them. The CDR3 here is CASSEVGSNQPQHF. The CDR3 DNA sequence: TGTGCCAGCAGTGAAGTTGGCAGCAATCAGCCCCAGCATTTT.